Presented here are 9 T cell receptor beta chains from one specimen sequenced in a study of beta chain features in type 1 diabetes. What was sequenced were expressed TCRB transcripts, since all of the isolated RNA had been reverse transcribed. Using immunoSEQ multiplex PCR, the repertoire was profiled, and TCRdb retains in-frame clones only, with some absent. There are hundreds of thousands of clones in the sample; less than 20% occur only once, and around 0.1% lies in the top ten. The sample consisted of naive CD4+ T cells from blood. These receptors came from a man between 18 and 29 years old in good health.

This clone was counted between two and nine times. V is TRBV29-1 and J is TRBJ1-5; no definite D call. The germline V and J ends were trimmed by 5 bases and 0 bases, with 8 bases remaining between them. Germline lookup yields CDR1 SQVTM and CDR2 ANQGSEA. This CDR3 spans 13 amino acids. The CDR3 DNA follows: TGCAGCGTTAGGACGGATAGCAATCAGCCCCAGCATTTT. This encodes CSVRTDSNQPQHF.

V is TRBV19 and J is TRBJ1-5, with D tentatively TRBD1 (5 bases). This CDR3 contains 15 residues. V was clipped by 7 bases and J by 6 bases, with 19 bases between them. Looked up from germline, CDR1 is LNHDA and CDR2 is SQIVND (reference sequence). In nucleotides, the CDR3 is TGTGCCAGTAACGGGGGAGGGACTCACAGTCAGCCCCAGCATTTT. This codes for CASNGGGTHSQPQHF. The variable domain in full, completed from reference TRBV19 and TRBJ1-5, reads DGGITQSPKYLFRKEGQNVTLSCEQNLNHDAMYWYRQDPGQGLRLIYYSQIVNDFQKGDIAEGYSVSREKKESFPLTVTSAQKNPTAFYLCASNGGGTHSQPQHFGDGTRLSIL.

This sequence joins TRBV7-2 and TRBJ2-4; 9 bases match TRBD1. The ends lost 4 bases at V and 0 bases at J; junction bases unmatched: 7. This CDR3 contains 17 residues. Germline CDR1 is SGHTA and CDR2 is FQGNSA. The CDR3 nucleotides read TGTGCCAGCAGCTCGGCCGGACAGGGGATAGCCAAAAACATTCAGTACTTC. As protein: CASSSAGQGIAKNIQYF.

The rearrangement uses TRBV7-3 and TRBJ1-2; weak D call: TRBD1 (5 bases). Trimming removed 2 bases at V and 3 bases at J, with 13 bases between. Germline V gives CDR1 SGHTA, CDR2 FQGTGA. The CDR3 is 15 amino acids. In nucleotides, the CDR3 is TGTGCCAGCAGCTTAGGGCAGGGCAGGGACTATGGCTACACCTTC. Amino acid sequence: CASSLGQGRDYGYTF.

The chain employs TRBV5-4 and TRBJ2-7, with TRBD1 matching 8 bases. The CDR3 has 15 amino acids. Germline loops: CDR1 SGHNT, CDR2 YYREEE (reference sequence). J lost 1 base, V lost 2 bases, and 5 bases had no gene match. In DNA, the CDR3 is TGTGCCAGCAGCTTACGGGACAGGAGATCCTACGAGCAGTACTTC. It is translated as CASSLRDRRSYEQYF. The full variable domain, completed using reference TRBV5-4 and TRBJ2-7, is ETGVTQSPTHLIKTRGQQVTLRCSSQSGHNTVSWYQQALGQGPQFIFQYYREEENGRGNFPPRFSGLQFPNYSSELNVNALELDDSALYLCASSLRDRRSYEQYFGPGTRLTVT.

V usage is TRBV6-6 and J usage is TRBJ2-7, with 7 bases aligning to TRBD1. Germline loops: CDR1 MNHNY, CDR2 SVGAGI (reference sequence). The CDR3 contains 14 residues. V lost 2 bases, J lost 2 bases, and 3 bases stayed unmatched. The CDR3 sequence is CASSYPGTAYEQYF. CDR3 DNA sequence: TGTGCCAGCAGTTACCCCGGGACAGCCTACGAGCAGTACTTC.

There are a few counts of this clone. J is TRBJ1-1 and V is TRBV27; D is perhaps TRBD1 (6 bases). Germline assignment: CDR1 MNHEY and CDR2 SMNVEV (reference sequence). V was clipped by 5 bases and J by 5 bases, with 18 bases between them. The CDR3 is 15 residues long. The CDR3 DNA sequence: TGTGCCAGCAGTGCGCTTACAGGGCCGGTAACTGAAGCTTTCTTT. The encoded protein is CASSALTGPVTEAFF.

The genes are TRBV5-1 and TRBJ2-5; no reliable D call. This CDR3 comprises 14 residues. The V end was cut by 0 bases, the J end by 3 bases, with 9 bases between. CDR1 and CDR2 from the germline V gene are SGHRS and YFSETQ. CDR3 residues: CASSLGAPKETQYF. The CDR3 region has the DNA TGCGCCAGCAGCTTGGGGGCCCCCAAAGAGACCCAGTACTTC.

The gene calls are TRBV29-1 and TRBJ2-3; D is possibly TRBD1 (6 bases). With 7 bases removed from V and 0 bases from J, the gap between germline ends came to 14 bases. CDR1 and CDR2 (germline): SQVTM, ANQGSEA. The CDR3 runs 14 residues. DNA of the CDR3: TGCAGCGGGGGGCCCCAAACTAGCACAGATACGCAGTATTTT. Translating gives CSGGPQTSTDTQYF.